The entry that follows covers one TCR beta chain sequence. This entry belongs to a study of blood T cell repertoires in COVID-19. Study context: COVID-19 samples from acute and convalescent phases originated in the United States, Italy and Spain. From T cells, B-cell-depleted T cells, or PBMCs came the material, which was cDNA or gDNA.

Per the original methods: Estimates of nucleated cell counts were drawn from the amplification of reference gene primers. Sequenced by immunoSEQ multiplex PCR; TCRdb stores in-frame clones only, minus some. The D gene and trimming were derived from the DNA, and the V and J assignments and clone size from that table. The sample has 180,000 or so clones, 82% seen once. The junction had 7 bases not matched to a gene; V was cut back by 4 bases and J by 6 bases. The CDR3 has 17 amino acids. Per germline, CDR1 LGHDT and CDR2 YNNKEL (reference sequence). The rearrangement joins TRBV3-1 (or the pseudogene TRBV3-2) to TRBJ1-6; 12 bases line up with TRBD1. This receptor was taken from a woman aged 70-85 years with acute or convalescent COVID-19. Input material: peripheral blood. The CDR3 DNA reads TGTGCCAGCAGCCCGGGGACAGGGGGCAGACGTAATTCACCCCTCCACTTT. Translating it yields CASSPGTGGRRNSPLHF.